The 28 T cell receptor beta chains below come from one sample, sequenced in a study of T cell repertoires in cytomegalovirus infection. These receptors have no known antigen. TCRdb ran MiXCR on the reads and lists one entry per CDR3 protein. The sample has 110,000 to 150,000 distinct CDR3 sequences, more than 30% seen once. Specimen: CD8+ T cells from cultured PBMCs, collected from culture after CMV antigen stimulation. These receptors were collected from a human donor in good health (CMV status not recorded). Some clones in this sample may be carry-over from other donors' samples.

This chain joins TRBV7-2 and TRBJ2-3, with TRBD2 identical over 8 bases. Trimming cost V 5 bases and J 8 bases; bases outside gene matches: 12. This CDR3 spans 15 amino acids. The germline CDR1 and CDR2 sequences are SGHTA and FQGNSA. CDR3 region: CASSQGISTSGTQYF. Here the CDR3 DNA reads TGTGCCAGCAGCCAAGGGATCAGTACTAGCGGTACGCAGTATTTT.

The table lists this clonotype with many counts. This CDR3 is CASSLAGGREDTQYF. CDR3 nucleotides: TGTGCCAGCAGCCTAGCGGGGGGGCGGGAAGATACGCAGTATTTT. The genes are TRBV4-2 and TRBJ2-3; 11 nucleotides line up with TRBD2. J gave up 5 bases and V 4 bases, and 5 bases lay outside the gene matches. The CDR3 contains 15 residues. CDR1 LGHNA and CDR2 YNFKEQ come from the germline V gene.

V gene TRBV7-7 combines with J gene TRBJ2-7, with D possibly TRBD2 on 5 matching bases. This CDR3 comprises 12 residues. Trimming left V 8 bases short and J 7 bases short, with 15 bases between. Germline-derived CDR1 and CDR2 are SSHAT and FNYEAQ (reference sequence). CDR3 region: CASRSGVGEQYF. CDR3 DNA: TGTGCCAGCCGCAGCGGAGTGGGAGAGCAGTACTTC.

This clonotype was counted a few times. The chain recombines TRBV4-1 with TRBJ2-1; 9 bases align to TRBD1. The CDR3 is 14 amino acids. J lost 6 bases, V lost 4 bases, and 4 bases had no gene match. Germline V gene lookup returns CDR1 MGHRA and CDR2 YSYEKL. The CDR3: CASSPGQGANEQFF. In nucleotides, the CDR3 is TGCGCCAGCAGCCCGGGACAGGGAGCCAATGAGCAGTTCTTC.

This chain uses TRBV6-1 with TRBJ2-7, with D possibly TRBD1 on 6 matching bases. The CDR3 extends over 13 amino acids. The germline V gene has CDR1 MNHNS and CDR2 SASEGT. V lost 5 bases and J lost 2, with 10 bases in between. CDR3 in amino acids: CASSPGQPYEQYF. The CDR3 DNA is TGTGCCAGCAGTCCGGGACAACCCTACGAGCAGTACTTC.

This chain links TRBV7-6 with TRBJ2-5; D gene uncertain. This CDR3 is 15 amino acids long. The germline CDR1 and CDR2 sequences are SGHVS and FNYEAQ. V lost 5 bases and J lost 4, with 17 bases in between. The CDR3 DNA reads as TGTGCCAGCAGCCCCAGACGAGTGGGTATAGAGACCCAGTACTTC. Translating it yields CASSPRRVGIETQYF.

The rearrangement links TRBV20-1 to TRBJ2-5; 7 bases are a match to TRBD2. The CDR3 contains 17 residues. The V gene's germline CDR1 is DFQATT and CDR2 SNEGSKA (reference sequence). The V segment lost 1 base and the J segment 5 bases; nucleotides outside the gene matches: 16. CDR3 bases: TGCAGTGCTAGAGCTTACGGCGGGGGAACCTTCCGGGAGACCCAGTACTTC. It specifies CSARAYGGGTFRETQYF.

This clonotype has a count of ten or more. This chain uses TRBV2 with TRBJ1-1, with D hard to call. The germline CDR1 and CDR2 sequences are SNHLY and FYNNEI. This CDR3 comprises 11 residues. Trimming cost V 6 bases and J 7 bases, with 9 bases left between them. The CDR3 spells CASSNRIEAFF. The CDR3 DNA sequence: TGTGCCAGCAGCAACCGGATTGAAGCTTTCTTT. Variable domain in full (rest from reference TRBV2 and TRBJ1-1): EPEVTQTPSHQVTQMGQEVILRCVPISNHLYFYWYRQILGQKVEFLVSFYNNEISEKSEIFDDQFSVERPDGSNFTLKIRSTKLEDSAMYFCASSNRIEAFFGQGTRLTVV.

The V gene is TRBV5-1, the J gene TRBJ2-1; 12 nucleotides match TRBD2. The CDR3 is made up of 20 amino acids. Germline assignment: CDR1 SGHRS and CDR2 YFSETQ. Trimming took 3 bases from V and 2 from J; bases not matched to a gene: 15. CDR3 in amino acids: CASSSGLAGSVFLPYNEQFF. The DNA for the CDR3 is TGCGCCAGCAGCTCTGGACTAGCGGGATCGGTGTTTCTCCCCTACAATGAGCAGTTCTTC. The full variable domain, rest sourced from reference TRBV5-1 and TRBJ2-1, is KAGVTQTPRYLIKTRGQQVTLSCSPISGHRSVSWYQQTPGQGLQFLFEYFSETQRNKGNFPGRFSGRQFSNSRSEMNVSTLELGDSALYLCASSSGLAGSVFLPYNEQFFGPGTRLTVL.

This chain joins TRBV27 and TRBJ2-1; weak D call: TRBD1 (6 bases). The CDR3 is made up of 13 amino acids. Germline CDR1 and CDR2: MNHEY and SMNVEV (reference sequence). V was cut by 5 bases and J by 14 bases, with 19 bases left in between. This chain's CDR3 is CASSPSGHLSKFF. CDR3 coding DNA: TGTGCCAGCAGTCCATCGGGACACTTGAGCAAGTTCTTC.

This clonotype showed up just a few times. The DNA for the CDR3 is TGTGCCAGCAGCCTCGGGACAGGGTACAACGAGCAGTACTTC. The encoded protein is CASSLGTGYNEQYF. This chain connects TRBV7-6 to TRBJ2-7, with 9 bases aligning to TRBD1. CDR1 and CDR2 from the germline V gene are SGHVS and FNYEAQ. The CDR3 loop spans 14 amino acids. V shed 5 bases, J shed 5 bases, and the junction held 7 bases outside the gene matches.

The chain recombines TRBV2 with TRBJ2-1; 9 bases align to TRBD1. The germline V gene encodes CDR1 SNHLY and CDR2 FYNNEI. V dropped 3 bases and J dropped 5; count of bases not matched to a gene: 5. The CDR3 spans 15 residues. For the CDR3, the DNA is TGTGCCAGCAGTGACGGACAGGGGAGTAACAATGAGCAGTTCTTC. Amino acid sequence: CASSDGQGSNNEQFF.

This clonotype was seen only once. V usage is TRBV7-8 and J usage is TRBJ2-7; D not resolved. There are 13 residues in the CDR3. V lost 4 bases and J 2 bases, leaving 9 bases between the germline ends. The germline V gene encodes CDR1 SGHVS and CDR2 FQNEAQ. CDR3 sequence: CASSYYGTYEQYF. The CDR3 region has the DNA TGTGCCAGCAGCTATTACGGAACCTACGAGCAGTACTTC. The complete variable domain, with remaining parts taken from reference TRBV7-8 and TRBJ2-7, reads GAGVSQSPRYKVAKRGQDVALRCDPISGHVSLFWYQQALGQGPEFLTYFQNEAQLDKSGLPSDRFFAERPEGSVSTLKIQRTQQEDSAVYLCASSYYGTYEQYFGPGTRLTVT.

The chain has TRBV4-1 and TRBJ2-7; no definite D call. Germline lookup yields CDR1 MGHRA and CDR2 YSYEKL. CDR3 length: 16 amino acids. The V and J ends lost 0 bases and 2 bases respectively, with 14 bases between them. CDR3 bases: TGCGCCAGCAGCCAAGACTTCCTAGTTGGAACCTACGAGCAGTACTTC. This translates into CASSQDFLVGTYEQYF.

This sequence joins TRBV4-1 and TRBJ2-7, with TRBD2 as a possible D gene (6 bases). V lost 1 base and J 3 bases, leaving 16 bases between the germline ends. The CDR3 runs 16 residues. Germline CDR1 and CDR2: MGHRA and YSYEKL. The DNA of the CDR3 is TGCGCCAGCAGCCAAGTTATGTGGGGGGTTGACTACGAGCAGTACTTC. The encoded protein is CASSQVMWGVDYEQYF.

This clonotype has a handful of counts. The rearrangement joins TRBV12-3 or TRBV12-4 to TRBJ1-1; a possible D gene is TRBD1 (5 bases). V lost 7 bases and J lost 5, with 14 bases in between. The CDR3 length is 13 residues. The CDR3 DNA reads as TGTGCCAGCACTACAGGCTTGGGAACTGAAGCTTTCTTT. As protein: CASTTGLGTEAFF.

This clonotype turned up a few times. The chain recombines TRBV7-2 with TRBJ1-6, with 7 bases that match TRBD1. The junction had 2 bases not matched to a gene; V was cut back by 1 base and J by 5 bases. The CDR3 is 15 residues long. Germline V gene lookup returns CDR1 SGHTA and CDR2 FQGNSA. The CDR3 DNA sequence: TGTGCCAGCAGCTTAGGCGGGACAGATAATTCACCCCTCCACTTT. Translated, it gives CASSLGGTDNSPLHF. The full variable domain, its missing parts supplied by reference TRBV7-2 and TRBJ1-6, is GAGVSQSPSNKVTEKGKDVELRCDPISGHTALYWYRQSLGQGLEFLIYFQGNSAPDKSGLPSDRFSAERTGGSVSTLTIQRTQQEDSAVYLCASSLGGTDNSPLHFGNGTRLTVT.

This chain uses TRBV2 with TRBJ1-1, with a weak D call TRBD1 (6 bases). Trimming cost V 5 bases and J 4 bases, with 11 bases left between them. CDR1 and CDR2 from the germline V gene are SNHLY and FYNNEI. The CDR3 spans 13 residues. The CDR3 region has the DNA TGTGCCAGCAGTCCCCGGACAGCCACTGAAGCTTTCTTT. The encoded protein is CASSPRTATEAFF. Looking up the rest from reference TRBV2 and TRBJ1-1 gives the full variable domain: EPEVTQTPSHQVTQMGQEVILRCVPISNHLYFYWYRQILGQKVEFLVSFYNNEISEKSEIFDDQFSVERPDGSNFTLKIRSTKLEDSAMYFCASSPRTATEAFFGQGTRLTVV.

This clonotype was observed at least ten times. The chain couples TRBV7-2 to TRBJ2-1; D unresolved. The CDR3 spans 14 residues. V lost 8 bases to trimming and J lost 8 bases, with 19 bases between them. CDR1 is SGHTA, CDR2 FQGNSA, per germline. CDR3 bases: TGTGCCAGCTCAGCTGGCCCAGCTCTGGATGAGCAGTTCTTC. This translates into CASSAGPALDEQFF.

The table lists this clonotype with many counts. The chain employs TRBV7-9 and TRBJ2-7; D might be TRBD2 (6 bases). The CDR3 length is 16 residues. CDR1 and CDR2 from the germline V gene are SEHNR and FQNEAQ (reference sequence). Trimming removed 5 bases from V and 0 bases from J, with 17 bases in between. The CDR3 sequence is CASSRGSAGFSYEQYF. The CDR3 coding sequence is TGTGCCAGCAGCCGTGGATCAGCGGGTTTCTCCTACGAGCAGTACTTC. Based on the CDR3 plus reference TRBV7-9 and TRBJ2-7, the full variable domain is DTGVSQNPRHKITKRGQNVTFRCDPISEHNRLYWYRQTLGQGPEFLTYFQNEAQLEKSRLLSDRFSAERPKGSFSTLEIQRTEQGDSAMYLCASSRGSAGFSYEQYFGPGTRLTVT.

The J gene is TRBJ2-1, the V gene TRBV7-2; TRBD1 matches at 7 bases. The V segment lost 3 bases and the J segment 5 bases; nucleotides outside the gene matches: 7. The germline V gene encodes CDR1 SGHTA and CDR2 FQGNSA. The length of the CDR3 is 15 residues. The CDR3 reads CASSFAAGGHNEQFF. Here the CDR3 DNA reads TGTGCCAGCAGCTTTGCGGCAGGGGGACACAATGAGCAGTTCTTC. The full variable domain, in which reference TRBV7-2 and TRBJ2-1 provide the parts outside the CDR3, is GAGVSQSPSNKVTEKGKDVELRCDPISGHTALYWYRQSLGQGLEFLIYFQGNSAPDKSGLPSDRFSAERTGGSVSTLTIQRTQQEDSAVYLCASSFAAGGHNEQFFGPGTRLTVL.

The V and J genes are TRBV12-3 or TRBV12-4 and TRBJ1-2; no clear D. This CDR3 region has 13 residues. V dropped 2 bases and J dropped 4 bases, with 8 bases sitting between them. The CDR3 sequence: CASSLKWSYGYTF. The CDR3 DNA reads TGTGCCAGCAGTTTAAAGTGGAGCTATGGCTACACCTTC.

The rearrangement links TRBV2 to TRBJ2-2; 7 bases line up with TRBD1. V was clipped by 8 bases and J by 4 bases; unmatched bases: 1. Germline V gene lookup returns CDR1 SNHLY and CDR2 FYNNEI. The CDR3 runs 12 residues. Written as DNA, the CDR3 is TGTGCCAGCCAGGGGGTCACCGGGGAGCTGTTTTTT. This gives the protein CASQGVTGELFF.

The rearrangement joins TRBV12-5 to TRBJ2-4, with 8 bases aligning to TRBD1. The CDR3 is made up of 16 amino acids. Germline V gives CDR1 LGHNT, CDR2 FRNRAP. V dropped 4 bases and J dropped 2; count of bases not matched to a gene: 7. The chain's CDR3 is CASGCPTGDPKNIQYF. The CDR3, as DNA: TGTGCTAGTGGTTGTCCGACAGGGGATCCCAAAAACATTCAGTACTTC.

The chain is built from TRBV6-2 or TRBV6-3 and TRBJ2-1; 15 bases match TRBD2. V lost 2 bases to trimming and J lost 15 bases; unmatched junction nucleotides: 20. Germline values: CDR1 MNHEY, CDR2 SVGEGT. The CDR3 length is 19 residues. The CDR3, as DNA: TGTGCCAGCAGTTACCACCCGGGACTAGCGGGGGGCCCAGCCCATGTGCGGTTCTTC. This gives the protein CASSYHPGLAGGPAHVRFF.

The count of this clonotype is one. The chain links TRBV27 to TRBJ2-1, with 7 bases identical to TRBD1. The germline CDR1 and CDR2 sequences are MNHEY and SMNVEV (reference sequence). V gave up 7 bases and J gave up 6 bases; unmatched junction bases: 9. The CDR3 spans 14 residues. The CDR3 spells CASNEPRQGNEQFF. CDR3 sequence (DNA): TGTGCCAGCAACGAACCCCGACAGGGCAATGAGCAGTTCTTC.

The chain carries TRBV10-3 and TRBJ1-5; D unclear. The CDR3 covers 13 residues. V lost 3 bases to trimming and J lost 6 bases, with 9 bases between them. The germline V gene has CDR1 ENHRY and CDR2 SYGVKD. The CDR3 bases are TGTGCCATCAGTGATATCCTGACTCAGCCCCAGCATTTT. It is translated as CAISDILTQPQHF.

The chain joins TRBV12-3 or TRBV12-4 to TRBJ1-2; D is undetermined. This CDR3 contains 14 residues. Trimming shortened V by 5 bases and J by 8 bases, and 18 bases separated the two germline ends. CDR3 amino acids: CASSTGSWDGGYTF. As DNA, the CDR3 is TGTGCCAGCAGTACTGGGTCCTGGGATGGAGGCTACACCTTC.